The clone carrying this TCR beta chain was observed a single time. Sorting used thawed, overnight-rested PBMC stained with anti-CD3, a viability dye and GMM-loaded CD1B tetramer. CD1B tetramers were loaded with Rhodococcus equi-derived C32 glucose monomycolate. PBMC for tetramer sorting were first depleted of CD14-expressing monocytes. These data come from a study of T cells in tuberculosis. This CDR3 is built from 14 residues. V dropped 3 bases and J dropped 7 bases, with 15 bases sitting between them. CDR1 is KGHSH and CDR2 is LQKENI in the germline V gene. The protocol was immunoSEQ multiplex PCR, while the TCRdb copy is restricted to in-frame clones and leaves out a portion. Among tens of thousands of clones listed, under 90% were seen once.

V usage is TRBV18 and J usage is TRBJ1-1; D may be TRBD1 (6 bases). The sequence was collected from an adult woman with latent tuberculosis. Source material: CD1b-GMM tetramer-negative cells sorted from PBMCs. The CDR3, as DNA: TGTGCCAGCTCACCGGACTTGGACAGCTTTGAAGCTTTCTTT. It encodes CASSPDLDSFEAFF.